This T cell receptor (beta chain) was recovered during a study of cytomegalovirus exposure and HLA in healthy donors. With regard to this clone: No antigen is known for it.

CDR1 and CDR2 from the germline V gene are MDHEN and SYDVKM. V lost 6 bases and J lost 0, with 9 bases in between. The CDR3 contains 13 residues. Study-wide points: Despite most TCR sequences being rare, some public TCRs occurred in many donors. Among the CMV-associated chains, a few were confirmed in vitro as specific for CMV antigens. Reportedly, cytomegalovirus status was diagnosed with high sensitivity and specificity. According to the study, 160 or so TCR beta chains were cytomegalovirus-associated.

Only in-frame clones appear in the TCRdb table, and some are missing; sequencing was by immunoSEQ multiplex PCR. The table has about 130,000 clones, 95% to 97% seen once. The chain combines TRBV28 with TRBJ2-7; a weak D match, TRBD2 (6 bases). This sequence originates from a man aged 18 to 30 in good health and CMV-seronegative. What was sequenced was PBMCs. The DNA for the CDR3 is TGTGCCAGCAGGGGACTCAGCTCCTACGAGCAGTACTTC. Amino acids: CASRGLSSYEQYF.